The subject of this entry is one TCR beta chain. The sample is drawn from a study of CD8+CD57+ T cells in acquired aplastic anemia. Study details: Average DNA yield from sorted CD4+ and CD8+ cells was about 2.9 ug.

Patients chosen for sequencing had CD8+CD57+ cells that had expanded, as shown by flow cytometry. Blood came from patients not yet given any therapy. The length of the CDR3 is 14 residues. V shed 6 bases and J 4 bases; nucleotides not matched to a gene: 7. Germline V gene lookup returns CDR1 SNHLY and CDR2 FYNNEI. Template material for TCR beta VDJ and CDR3 profiling consisted of genomic DNA. Each CDR3 protein gets one entry after TCRdb re-called the reads with MiXCR. This repertoire shows approximately 190,000 distinct CDR3 sequences, approximately 48% found once; its top ten account for about 8.8%. The chain links TRBV2 to TRBJ1-1; TRBD1 agrees at 8 bases. This TCR was recovered from a human donor with aplastic anemia. The sample taken for sequencing was sorted CD4+, CD8+, or CD8+CD57+ T cells (not recorded which) from PBMCs. The DNA of the CDR3 is TGTGCCAGCAGGACAGGGGATGTTAGCACTGAAGCTTTCTTT. Its protein product is CASRTGDVSTEAFF.